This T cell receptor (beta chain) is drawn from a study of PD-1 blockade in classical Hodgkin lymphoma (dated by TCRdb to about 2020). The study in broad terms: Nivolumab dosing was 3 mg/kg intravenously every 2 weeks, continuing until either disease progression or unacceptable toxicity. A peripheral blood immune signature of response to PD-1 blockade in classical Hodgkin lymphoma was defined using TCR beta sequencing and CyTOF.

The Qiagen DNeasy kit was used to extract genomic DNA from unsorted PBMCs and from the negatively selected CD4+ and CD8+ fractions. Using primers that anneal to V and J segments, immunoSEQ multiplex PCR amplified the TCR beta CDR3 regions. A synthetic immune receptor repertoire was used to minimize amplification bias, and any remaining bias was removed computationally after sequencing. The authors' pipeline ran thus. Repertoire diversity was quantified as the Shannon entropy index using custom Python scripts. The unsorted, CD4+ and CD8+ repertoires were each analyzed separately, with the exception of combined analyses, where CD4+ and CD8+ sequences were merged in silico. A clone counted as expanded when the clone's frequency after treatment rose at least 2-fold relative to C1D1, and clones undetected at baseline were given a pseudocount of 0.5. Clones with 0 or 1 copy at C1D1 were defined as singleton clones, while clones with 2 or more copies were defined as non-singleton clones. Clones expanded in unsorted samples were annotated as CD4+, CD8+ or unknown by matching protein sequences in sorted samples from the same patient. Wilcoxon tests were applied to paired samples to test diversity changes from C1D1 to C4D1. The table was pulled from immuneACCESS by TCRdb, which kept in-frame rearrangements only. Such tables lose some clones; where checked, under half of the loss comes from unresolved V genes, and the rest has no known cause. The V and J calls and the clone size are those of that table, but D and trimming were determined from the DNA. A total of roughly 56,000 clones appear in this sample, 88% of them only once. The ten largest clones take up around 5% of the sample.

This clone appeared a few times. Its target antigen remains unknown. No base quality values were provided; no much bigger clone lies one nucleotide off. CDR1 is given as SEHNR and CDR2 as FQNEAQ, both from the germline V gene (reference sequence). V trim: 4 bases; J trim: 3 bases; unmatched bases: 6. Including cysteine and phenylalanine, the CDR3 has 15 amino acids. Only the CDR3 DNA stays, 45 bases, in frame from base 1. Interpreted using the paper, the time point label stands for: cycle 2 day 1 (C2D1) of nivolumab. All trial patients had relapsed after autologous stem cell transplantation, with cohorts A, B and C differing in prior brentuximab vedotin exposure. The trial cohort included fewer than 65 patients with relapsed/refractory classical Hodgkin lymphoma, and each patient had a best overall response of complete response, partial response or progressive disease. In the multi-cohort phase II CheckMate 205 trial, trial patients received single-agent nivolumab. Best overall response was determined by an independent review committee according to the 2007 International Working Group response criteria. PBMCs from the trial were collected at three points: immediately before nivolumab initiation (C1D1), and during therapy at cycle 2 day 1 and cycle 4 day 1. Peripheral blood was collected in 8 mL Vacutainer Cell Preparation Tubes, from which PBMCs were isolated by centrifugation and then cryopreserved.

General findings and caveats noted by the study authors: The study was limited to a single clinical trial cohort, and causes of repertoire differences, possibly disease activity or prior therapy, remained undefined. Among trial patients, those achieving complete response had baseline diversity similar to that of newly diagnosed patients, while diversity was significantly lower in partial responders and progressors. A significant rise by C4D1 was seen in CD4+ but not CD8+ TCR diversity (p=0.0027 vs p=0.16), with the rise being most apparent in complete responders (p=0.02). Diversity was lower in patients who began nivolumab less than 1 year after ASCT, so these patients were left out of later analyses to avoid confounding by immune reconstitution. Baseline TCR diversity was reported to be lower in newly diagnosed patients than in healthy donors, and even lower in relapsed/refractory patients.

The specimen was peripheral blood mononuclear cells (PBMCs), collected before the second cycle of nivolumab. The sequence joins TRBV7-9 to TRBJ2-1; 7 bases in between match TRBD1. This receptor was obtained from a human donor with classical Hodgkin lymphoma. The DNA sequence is TGTGCCAGCAGCTCCTTTGACAGGGACTACAATGAGCAGTTCTTC. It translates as CASSSFDRDYNEQFF.